The clone carrying this T cell receptor beta chain has a count of ten or more. What it recognizes is unknown. Authors of the study amplified TCR beta CDR3 regions from RNA transcripts. Researchers ran a first-round RT-PCR on the TCR CDR3 using the HTBI primer set. MiXCR was run by TCRdb on the multiplex PCR reads, yielding one entry per CDR3 protein. The repertoire has approximately 600,000 distinct CDR3 sequences, about 14% of them found once; the top ten carry 3.5% to 4.5%. The data were obtained in a study of T cells in Graves' hyperthyroidism and ophthalmopathy. General study points: From stable hyperthyroidism, ophthalmopathy was separated by a 13 V-J model. Most expanded thyroid clonotypes above 0.001 recurred in blood.

The PBMCs were taken from roughly 10 ml of fresh peripheral blood. The source material was blood. The clonotype originates from a woman aged 40 to 49 with Graves' ophthalmopathy.

The CDR3 protein is CAWAGFTGELFF. CDR3 bases: TGTGCCTGGGCTGGGTTCACCGGGGAGCTGTTTTTT. The chain combines TRBV30 with TRBJ2-2; unclear D gene. CDR1 is GTSNPN and CDR2 is SVGIG in the germline V gene (reference sequence). The CDR3 extends over 12 amino acids. Trimming took 5 bases from V and 4 from J, leaving 8 bases between them.